The 18 T cell receptor beta chains below were found in one sample sequenced in a study of radiotherapy plus CTLA-4 blockade in lung cancer. This table comes from immunoSEQ multiplex PCR, and its TCRdb copy is limited to in-frame clones, with some not included. The sample carries roughly 98,000 clones, around 83% recorded once. The source was peripheral blood, collected from a patient treated with radiotherapy plus ipilimumab. All receptors come from a human donor with non-small cell lung cancer that progressed on radiotherapy plus ipilimumab.

The chain combines TRBV7-3 with TRBJ1-2, with TRBD1 as a possible D gene (6 bases). The CDR3 contains 11 residues. The germline V gene encodes CDR1 SGHTA and CDR2 FQGTGA. Trimming removed 5 bases from V and 14 bases from J, with 15 bases in between. The CDR3 sequence is CASSPTGWWTF. The CDR3, as DNA: TGTGCCAGCAGCCCCACAGGGTGGTGGACCTTC.

The CDR3 sequence: CASSITPYMNTEAFF. Here the CDR3 DNA reads TGTGCCAGTAGTATCACCCCATATATGAACACTGAAGCTTTCTTT. This chain uses TRBV19 with TRBJ1-1; D is unresolved. The germline V and J ends were trimmed by 3 bases and 0 bases, with 11 bases remaining between them. In germline, CDR1 is LNHDA, CDR2 SQIVND (reference sequence). The CDR3 is 15 residues long.

This clone has a single count. This chain links TRBV18 with TRBJ1-1; D is perhaps TRBD1 (5 bases). In germline, CDR1 is KGHSH, CDR2 LQKENI. Trimming took 4 bases from V and 1 from J, leaving 16 bases between them. This CDR3 has 16 residues. The CDR3 protein is CASSLGAGPTNTEAFF. For the CDR3, the DNA is TGTGCCAGCTCACTCGGGGCAGGGCCTACGAACACTGAAGCTTTCTTT.

The V call is TRBV11-2, the J call TRBJ2-7; 7 nucleotides line up with TRBD1. Germline V lookup: CDR1 SGHAT, CDR2 FQNNGV. Trimming removed 2 bases from V and 4 bases from J; junction bases left unmatched: 8. This CDR3 contains 15 residues. The CDR3 sequence is CASSLTERGPYEQYF. DNA for the CDR3: TGTGCCAGCAGCTTAACAGAAAGGGGGCCGTACGAGCAGTACTTC.

The chain combines TRBV5-1 with TRBJ2-5; 8 bases align to TRBD2. Germline V gene data show CDR1 as SGHRS and CDR2 as YFSETQ. The CDR3 is 15 residues long. V lost 0 bases and J lost 4; bases outside the gene matches: 5. The CDR3 reads CASSLAGTRGETQYF. The DNA of the CDR3 is TGCGCCAGCAGCTTGGCGGGGACTAGAGGAGAGACCCAGTACTTC.

The count of this clone is one. The rearrangement links TRBV4-1 to TRBJ1-4; TRBD1 agrees at 8 bases. CDR3 size: 15 residues. Germline CDR1 is MGHRA and CDR2 is YSYEKL. Trimming removed 5 bases from V and 2 bases from J; junction bases left unmatched: 4. In DNA, the CDR3 is TGCGCCAGCAGCTCAAACAGGGGGACTAATGAAAAACTGTTTTTT. It encodes CASSSNRGTNEKLFF.

V is TRBV5-1 and J is TRBJ2-2; TRBD2 aligns across 9 bases. Germline V CDR1 and CDR2: SGHRS, YFSETQ. The CDR3 loop spans 16 amino acids. The V and J ends lost 0 bases and 8 bases, in that order; junction bases with no gene match: 8. Written as DNA, the CDR3 is TGCGCCAGCAGCTTGGCTAGCGGGACATCTAAGGGGGAGCTGTTTTTT. This translates into CASSLASGTSKGELFF.

The rearrangement links TRBV6-4 to TRBJ2-7; TRBD1 or TRBD2 may be the D gene (5 bases each). Germline V gene data show CDR1 as MRHNA and CDR2 as SNTAGT. CDR3 size: 13 residues. V lost 3 bases, J lost 6 bases, and 12 bases lay in between. CDR3 loop: CASSEVRGREQYF. In DNA form, the CDR3 reads TGTGCCAGCAGTGAGGTTCGGGGCCGCGAGCAGTACTTC.

CDR3 nucleotide sequence: TGTGCCAGCAGCTCCTACGGATTCGTCAATCAGCCCCAGCATTTT. Encoded protein: CASSSYGFVNQPQHF. The chain links TRBV11-2 to TRBJ1-5; D is ambiguous. The CDR3 sequence is 15 residues long. Germline CDR1 is SGHAT and CDR2 is FQNNGV. Deletions cut 4 bases from V and 3 bases from J, with 13 bases between.

This chain links TRBV30 with TRBJ1-4; tentatively, D is TRBD1 (6 bases). Germline V gives CDR1 GTSNPN, CDR2 SVGIG (reference sequence). This CDR3 is 13 amino acids long. Trimming took off 4 bases at V and 8 bases at J, with 14 bases between the two ends. CDR3 sequence reads: CAWTIQGGEKLFF. The CDR3 nucleotides read TGTGCCTGGACCATACAGGGTGGCGAAAAACTGTTTTTT.

This rearrangement joins TRBV6-5 to TRBJ1-1; possible D gene TRBD1, 6 bases. Germline V gene lookup returns CDR1 MNHEY and CDR2 SVGAGI. The length of the CDR3 is 12 residues. With 7 bases removed from V and 2 bases from J, the gap between germline ends came to 8 bases. The CDR3 loop is CASKDSNTEAFF. DNA of the CDR3: TGTGCCAGCAAGGACAGTAACACTGAAGCTTTCTTT.

The J gene is TRBJ1-2, the V gene TRBV29-1; no definite D call. The V gene's germline CDR1 is SQVTM and CDR2 ANQGSEA. V was pared by 3 bases and J by 2 bases, with 4 bases between. The CDR3 is 11 residues long. DNA for the CDR3: TGCAGCGTTGAGGCAAACTATGGCTACACCTTC. Protein: CSVEANYGYTF.

This chain joins TRBV5-6 and TRBJ1-2, with a weak D call TRBD1 (5 bases). The V end was cut by 4 bases, the J end by 3 bases, with 16 bases between. The germline V gene encodes CDR1 SGHDT and CDR2 YYEEEE. The CDR3 loop spans 15 amino acids. CDR3 amino acids: CASSRAQGLDYGYTF. CDR3 DNA: TGTGCCAGCAGCCGCGCGCAGGGCCTCGACTATGGCTACACCTTC.

The chain recombines TRBV7-8 with TRBJ2-2; 8 positions match TRBD2. V dropped 5 bases and J dropped 5; count of bases not matched to a gene: 7. This CDR3 has 15 residues. The germline V gene encodes CDR1 SGHVS and CDR2 FQNEAQ. The DNA of the CDR3 is TGTGCCAGCAGCCCCGGGAGGGGGTGGACCGGGGAGCTGTTTTTT. It is translated as CASSPGRGWTGELFF.

The chain employs TRBV28 and TRBJ1-4; D is uncertain. Germline V gives CDR1 MDHEN, CDR2 SYDVKM. The CDR3 contains 15 residues. The V end was cut by 5 bases, the J end by 2 bases, with 12 bases between. CDR3 nucleotides: TGTGCCAGCAGTAAAGGGTTGGGGACTAATGAAAAACTGTTTTTT. Amino acids: CASSKGLGTNEKLFF.

This chain links TRBV30 with TRBJ2-3; 7 nucleotides match TRBD2. The CDR3 is 15 amino acids. Germline V gene data show CDR1 as GTSNPN and CDR2 as SVGIG (reference sequence). Trimming removed 2 bases from V and 4 bases from J; junction bases left unmatched: 9. The CDR3 DNA sequence: TGTGCCTGGAGTCCCGGGGGGAGCCCCTCAGATACGCAGTATTTT. It is translated as CAWSPGGSPSDTQYF.

This sequence joins TRBV30 and TRBJ2-7, with D perhaps TRBD1 (5 bases). The CDR3 contains 14 residues. Germline-derived CDR1 and CDR2 are GTSNPN and SVGIG (reference sequence). Trimming left V 3 bases short and J 6 bases short, with 18 bases between. In nucleotides, the CDR3 is TGTGCCTGGAGGCCGGTGGGGCAGGGCGGCGAGCAGTACTTC. Translating gives CAWRPVGQGGEQYF.

The V call is TRBV6-6, the J call TRBJ2-7, with unresolved D. V lost 6 bases and J lost 0, with 6 bases in between. Germline lookup yields CDR1 MNHNY and CDR2 SVGAGI (reference sequence). This CDR3 spans 12 amino acids. The CDR3 reads CASRGNSYEQYF. In DNA, the CDR3 is TGTGCCAGCAGGGGGAACTCCTACGAGCAGTACTTC.